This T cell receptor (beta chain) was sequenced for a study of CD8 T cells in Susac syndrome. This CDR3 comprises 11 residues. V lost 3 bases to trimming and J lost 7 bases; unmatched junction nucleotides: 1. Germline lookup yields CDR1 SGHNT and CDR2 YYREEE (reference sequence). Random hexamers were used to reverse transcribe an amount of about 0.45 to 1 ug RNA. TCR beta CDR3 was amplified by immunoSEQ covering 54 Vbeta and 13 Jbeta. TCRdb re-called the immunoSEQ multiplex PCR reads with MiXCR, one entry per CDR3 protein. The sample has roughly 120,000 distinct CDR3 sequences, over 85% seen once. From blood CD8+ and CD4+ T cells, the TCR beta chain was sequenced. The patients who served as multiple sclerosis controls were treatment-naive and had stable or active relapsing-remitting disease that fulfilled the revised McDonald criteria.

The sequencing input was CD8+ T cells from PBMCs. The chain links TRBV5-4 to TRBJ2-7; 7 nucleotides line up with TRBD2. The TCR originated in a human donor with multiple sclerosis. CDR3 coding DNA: TGTGCCAGCAGCTGGGGGGGTGAGCAGTACGTC. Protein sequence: CASSWGGEQYV.